Listed here are 5 T cell receptor beta chains from one sample, sequenced in a study of T cells after yellow fever vaccination. TCRdb ran MiXCR on the 5' RACE reads and lists one entry per CDR3 protein. The table records 200,000 to 250,000 distinct CDR3 sequences, around 3.1% of them present only once. Sequenced material: CD4+ T cells sorted from PBMCs, taken 10 days after the yellow fever booster vaccination. These receptors originate from a man younger than 35 who received the YFV17D yellow fever vaccine.

This clonotype was picked up many times. J is TRBJ2-7 and V is TRBV12-3 or TRBV12-4; 11 bases map to TRBD1. Trimming at V came to 3 bases and at J to 7 bases, leaving 5 bases not matched to a gene. The CDR3 consists of 14 residues. CDR3 protein: CASSFGQGAQEQYV. The CDR3 nucleotides read TGTGCCAGCAGTTTCGGACAGGGGGCACAAGAGCAGTACGTC.

This clonotype was seen repeatedly, ten times or more. The genes are TRBV25-1 and TRBJ2-2, with D possibly called TRBD1 or TRBD2 (6 bases each). The germline V gene encodes CDR1 MGHDK and CDR2 SYGVNS. The CDR3 sequence is 16 residues long. V was shortened by 1 base and J by 1 base, with 10 bases between the two germline ends. Written as DNA, the CDR3 is TGTGCCAGCAGTGAATCTCGGGGGCGGAACACCGGGGAGCTGTTTTTT. Its translation is CASSESRGRNTGELFF.

There are many counts of this clonotype. V gene TRBV5-1 combines with J gene TRBJ1-2, with D possibly TRBD1 on 5 matching bases. The V and J ends lost 4 bases and 4 bases respectively, with 20 bases between them. Germline lookup yields CDR1 SGHRS and CDR2 YFSETQ. The CDR3 spans 16 residues. DNA of the CDR3: TGCGCCAGCAGCCCGTCCTGGGGGGTTGGCATCTATGGCTACACCTTC. Translated: CASSPSWGVGIYGYTF.

This clonotype was picked up a small number of times. The chain recombines TRBV7-8 with TRBJ2-7; 11 bases are shared with TRBD2. Germline CDR1 is SGHVS and CDR2 is FQNEAQ. This CDR3 spans 15 amino acids. The V and J ends lost 4 bases and 3 bases, in that order; junction bases with no gene match: 5. The CDR3 spells CASSSIAGGLYEQYF. The CDR3 DNA is TGTGCCAGCAGCTCAATAGCGGGGGGGCTCTACGAGCAGTACTTC. Using reference TRBV7-8 and TRBJ2-7 for the parts outside the CDR3, the full variable domain is GAGVSQSPRYKVAKRGQDVALRCDPISGHVSLFWYQQALGQGPEFLTYFQNEAQLDKSGLPSDRFFAERPEGSVSTLKIQRTQQEDSAVYLCASSSIAGGLYEQYFGPGTRLTVT.

The chain joins TRBV28 to TRBJ1-1; a weak D match, TRBD1 (5 bases). The CDR3 consists of 12 residues. The V gene lost 4 bases and the J gene lost 10 bases, with 13 bases spanning the gap. CDR1 is MDHEN and CDR2 is SYDVKM in the germline V gene. The CDR3 DNA is TGTGCCAGCAGTTCCAATGACAGACTAGCTTTCTTT. It codes for CASSSNDRLAFF.